The T cell receptor (beta chain) described here comes from a study of OX40 agonist ivuxolimab in advanced cancers. Measured with immunoSEQ multiplex PCR; TCRdb has only the in-frame clones, and not every one. There are about 70,000 clones in the sample; roughly 88% occur only once, and approximately 8% lies in the top ten. This clone was detected only once. Germline V gene lookup returns CDR1 SEHNR and CDR2 FQNEAQ (reference sequence). This CDR3 spans 15 amino acids. Trimming stripped 3 bases from V and 0 bases from J, with 10 bases between. The material sequenced was CD4+ or CD8+ T cells sorted from blood, taken in a trial of the OX40 agonist ivuxolimab. The V gene is TRBV7-9, the J gene TRBJ2-3; a weak D match, TRBD1 (5 bases). The sequence was collected from an adult with an advanced solid tumor such as melanoma, head and neck, liver or kidney cancer. The CDR3 nucleotides read TGTGCCAGCAGCTTGACAGCTAGTAGCACAGATACGCAGTATTTT. Its translation: CASSLTASSTDTQYF.